This T cell receptor (beta chain) is from a study of T cell responses to AZD1222 COVID-19 vaccine (TCRdb year 2021). For the study in its entirety: AZD1222 recipients given second doses at about 4 weeks or at about 12 weeks were pooled, since spike-specific TCR depth and breadth were not found to differ between the two schedules. A total of approximately 250 trial participants underwent TCR sequencing, of whom 200 to 220 had received two doses of AZD1222 and 26 had received two doses of the MenACWY control vaccine. Enrollment into the trials was organized by age into subgroups of 18-55, 56-69 and 70-plus years, and those subgroups contained roughly 140, 27 and 60 TCR-sequenced participants, respectively. What the research found in general, with its limitations: Because no samples from the day 14 peak response were available, repertoires could be characterized only after the peak T cell response. After two AZD1222 doses, spike-specific TCR breadth and depth were significantly higher than at day 0 and than in MenACWY recipients. Epitopes outside the regions mutated in the B.1.351 and B.1.1.7 variants were reportedly recognized by nearly half of the unique spike-specific TCRs. The 56-69-year group was small, and its depth increase did not reach significance, likely because of low power. Most participants were white British and females outnumbered males, and the authors suggested that clonal diversity may have been underestimated. The vaccine-associated CD4 TCRs covered the entire spike protein, and the dominant responses fell in regions 160-218 and 743-854. Conclusions about previously exposed vaccinees are limited because only a handful of AZD1222 recipients were SARS-CoV-2 seropositive at baseline.

The time point label for this specimen denotes: baseline before first vaccination. Vaccinee samples came from UK trials COV001 and COV002, including a single-blind randomized controlled phase 2/3 trial of AZD1222 (ChAdOx1 nCoV-19) in healthy adults. For TCRbeta chain sequencing, PBMC samples from trial participants were taken at day 0 and at day 28 after the second dose. Its CDR3 holds 13 amino acids, cysteine through phenylalanine. The sequence is cut down to CDR3 DNA, 39 bases in frame from base 1. V sheds 0 bases and J sheds 5 bases, leaving 9 bases between their ends. According to the germline V gene, CDR1 reads SGDLS and CDR2 reads YYNGEE. Comment on this clone: It lacks a known antigen. Base qualities were left out, and no much larger clone turns up one base away.

The CDR3 regions of human TCRbeta chains were subjected to immunosequencing. Per the source publication's procedure: TCRs in the repertoires were compared against a reference library of SARS-CoV-2-specific TCRs that had been generated with the MIRA antigen-specificity platform. Breadth meant the fraction of unique TCRs that were SARS-CoV-2-associated, whereas depth meant the fraction of total T cells that were SARS-CoV-2-associated. Using the MIRA data, each spike-specific TCR was assigned both to the spike region to which the TCR was reactive and to a CD4 or CD8 class. Log10-transformed breadth and depth values were compared by one-way ANOVA with Sidak's multiple comparisons tests. What TCRdb holds here is the immuneACCESS table cut down to in-frame rearrangements. Part of the clones is not present; checked against another copy, under half of the missing clones reflect an unresolved V gene, and the others are unexplained. V, J and clone size are those of that table, while D and trimming were read from the DNA. This sample is represented by about 130,000 clones; over 80% of them were singletons. Around 6.1% of the sample is taken by the ten largest.

The source material was peripheral blood, sampled on day 0 of AZD1222 vaccination. The source of this sequence is an adult in good health. The chain is made from TRBV9 and TRBJ2-7; the D gene is not confidently resolved. The CDR3 has the sequence CASSVEGHHEQYF. The DNA sequence is given as TGTGCCAGCAGCGTAGAAGGGCACCACGAGCAGTACTTC.